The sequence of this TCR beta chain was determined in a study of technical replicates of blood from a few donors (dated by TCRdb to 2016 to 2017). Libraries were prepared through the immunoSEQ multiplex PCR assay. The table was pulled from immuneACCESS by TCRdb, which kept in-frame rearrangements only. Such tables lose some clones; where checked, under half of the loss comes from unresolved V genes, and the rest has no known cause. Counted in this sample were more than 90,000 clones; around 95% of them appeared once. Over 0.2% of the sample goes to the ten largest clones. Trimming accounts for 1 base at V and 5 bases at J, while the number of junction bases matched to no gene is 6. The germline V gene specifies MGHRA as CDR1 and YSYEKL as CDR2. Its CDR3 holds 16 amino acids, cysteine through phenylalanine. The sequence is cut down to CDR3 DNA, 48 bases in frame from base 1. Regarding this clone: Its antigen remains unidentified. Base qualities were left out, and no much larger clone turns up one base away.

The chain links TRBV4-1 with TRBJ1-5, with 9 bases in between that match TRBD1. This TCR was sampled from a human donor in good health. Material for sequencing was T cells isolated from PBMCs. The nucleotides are TGCGCCAGCAGCCAAGTTACAGGGGGCTTCGATCAGCCCCAGCATTTT. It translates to CASSQVTGGFDQPQHF.